In this sample, the clone carrying this T cell receptor (beta chain) turned up once. Its antigen is as yet unknown. CDR3 length: 16 amino acids. CDR1 is LNHDA, CDR2 SQIVND, per germline (reference sequence). Trimming cost V 4 bases and J 0 bases; bases outside gene matches: 6. The data stem from a study of long-term antiretroviral therapy in people with HIV. Study observations and caveats: Researchers lacked any data on ART adherence, viral resistance or therapy changes. Clonal expansions arising prior to ART prevailed in the repertoire at every time point. Controls showed broader CDR3 length ranges than did the HIV repertoires.

With survey level as its setting, the immunoSEQ assay was v3.0. Clones were sequenced by immunoSEQ multiplex PCR, and TCRdb holds only the in-frame ones, with some missing. Of over 20,000 clones detected, 86% appear once; the ten largest clones hold around 3.6%. The V gene is TRBV19, the J gene TRBJ2-1; 7 bases line up with TRBD1. This clonotype was sampled from a woman aged 25 to 45 with HIV. This material consisted of unsorted PBMCs, taken 1.9 years after starting antiretroviral therapy. The CDR3 DNA follows: TGTGCCAGTAGTAAGTCGACAGGGAGCTCCTACAATGAGCAGTTCTTC. Protein: CASSKSTGSSYNEQFF. The full variable domain, completed using reference TRBV19 and TRBJ2-1, is DGGITQSPKYLFRKEGQNVTLSCEQNLNHDAMYWYRQDPGQGLRLIYYSQIVNDFQKGDIAEGYSVSREKKESFPLTVTSAQKNPTAFYLCASSKSTGSSYNEQFFGPGTRLTVL.